This TCR beta chain was documented in a study of blood T cell repertoires in COVID-19. The table came from immunoSEQ multiplex PCR; TCRdb's copy has only in-frame clones and leaves some out. This sample yields over 200,000 clones, of which approximately 89% are seen a single time; about 4% belongs to the top ten. Assignments of participants to cohorts depended upon their own reported clinical history. People in the exposed group encountered a COVID-19 case within 2 weeks before entering the study. The V end lost 0 bases, the J end lost 4 bases, and 10 bases lay between the germline ends. The CDR3 contains 14 residues. CDR1 and CDR2 from the germline V gene are SGDLS and YYNGEE.

The specimen was PBMCs or T cells enriched from blood (not recorded which). This TCR derives from a woman aged 25 to 45 who had been exposed to COVID-19. The genes are TRBV9 and TRBJ1-2; possible D gene TRBD1, 5 bases. The CDR3 is CASSVDQGRYGYTF. The DNA for the CDR3 is TGTGCCAGCAGCGTAGATCAGGGTCGCTATGGCTACACCTTC.